The 7 T cell receptor beta chains in this list originate from one sample, sequenced in a study of blood T cell repertoires in COVID-19. Only in-frame clones appear in the TCRdb table, and some are missing; sequencing was by immunoSEQ multiplex PCR. The sample holds some 200,000 clones, about 90% seen once. Sequenced material: peripheral blood. These receptors came from a woman in her 70s with acute or convalescent COVID-19.

The chain links TRBV19 to TRBJ1-2, with 10 bases aligning to TRBD1. CDR1 and CDR2 (germline): LNHDA, SQIVND (reference sequence). The CDR3 extends over 17 amino acids. V gave up 10 bases and J gave up 5 bases; unmatched junction bases: 19. The CDR3 DNA sequence: TGTGCCACCACCCCAAGGGTGACAGGGGGCGGACTATATGGCTACACCTTC. Amino acids: CATTPRVTGGGLYGYTF.

The chain uses TRBV12-5 and TRBJ2-1; 7 nucleotides line up with TRBD1. The length of the CDR3 is 17 residues. J lost 6 bases, V lost 2 bases, and 13 bases had no gene match. Germline-derived CDR1 and CDR2 are LGHNT and FRNRAP. The CDR3 protein is CASGLISGTATTNEQFF. In nucleotides, the CDR3 is TGTGCTAGTGGTTTGATTTCCGGGACAGCAACTACCAATGAGCAGTTCTTC.

The J gene is TRBJ1-2, the V gene TRBV5-4; no firm D call. Per the germline V gene, CDR1 is SGHNT and CDR2 is YYREEE (reference sequence). V shed 5 bases and J shed 8 bases, with 16 bases lying between them. The CDR3 is 13 amino acids. The CDR3 here is CASRRTDRGGYTF. CDR3 DNA sequence: TGTGCCAGCAGACGGACCGACCGCGGGGGCTACACCTTC.

The rearrangement links TRBV28 to TRBJ2-3; maybe TRBD2 (6 bases). The V gene's germline CDR1 is MDHEN and CDR2 SYDVKM. V was clipped by 5 bases and J by 3 bases, with 18 bases between them. CDR3 size: 16 residues. The CDR3 DNA reads as TGTGCCAGCAGTCCGCCTAACGGAGGAGGGACAGATACGCAGTATTTT. Its translation is CASSPPNGGGTDTQYF.

The chain employs TRBV13 and TRBJ1-1, with a possible D match to TRBD1 (5 bases). The germline V gene encodes CDR1 PRHDT and CDR2 FYEKMQ (reference sequence). Trimming shortened V by 7 bases and J by 1 base, and 13 bases separated the two germline ends. The CDR3 totals 14 residues. The CDR3 region is CASTLGAANTEAFF. CDR3 bases: TGTGCCAGCACCCTTGGGGCAGCGAACACTGAAGCTTTCTTT.

The chain couples TRBV6-5 to TRBJ1-3, with D unresolved. The V and J ends lost 7 bases and 0 bases respectively, with 7 bases between them. The CDR3 is 13 residues long. CDR1 is MNHEY, CDR2 SVGAGI, per germline. CDR3 DNA sequence: TGTGCCAGCACGCGGTCCTCTGGAAACACCATATATTTT. Translating it yields CASTRSSGNTIYF.

The chain couples TRBV29-1 to TRBJ1-1; D not certain. This CDR3 is built from 11 residues. V was pared by 6 bases and J by 10 bases, with 15 bases between. Germline CDR1 and CDR2: SQVTM and ANQGSEA. The DNA for the CDR3 is TGCAGCGTCGAGCAGACGGAGGGAGCTTTCTTT. Encoded protein: CSVEQTEGAFF.